The 10 T cell receptor beta chains in this list originate from one sample, sequenced in a study of early T cells in non-severe SARS-CoV-2 infection. TCRdb reprocessed the 5' RACE reads with MiXCR, giving one entry per CDR3 protein. The data contain roughly 100,000 distinct CDR3 sequences, about 12% of them singletons. The material sequenced was whole blood. These receptor sequences come from an adult who was a healthcare worker with PCR-confirmed SARS-CoV-2 infection or an uninfected control (not recorded which).

The table lists this clonotype with a few counts. This chain links TRBV7-8 with TRBJ2-1, with TRBD2 as a possible D gene (5 bases). The germline V gene encodes CDR1 SGHVS and CDR2 FQNEAQ. CDR3 length equals 16 residues. Between the trimmed V and J ends, which lost 2 bases and 7 bases, there was a span of 18 bases. CDR3 coding DNA: TGTGCCAGCAGCTTACGGGAACACCTCTCACCTAATGAGCAGTTCTTC. Its translation: CASSLREHLSPNEQFF.

This clonotype turned up a few times. The rearrangement joins TRBV28 to TRBJ2-5; no definite D call. CDR3 length equals 14 residues. Trimming cost V 5 bases and J 4 bases, with 14 bases left between them. Germline V CDR1 and CDR2: MDHEN, SYDVKM. Written as DNA, the CDR3 is TGTGCCAGCAGTGTCTCGATGGGCAGAGAGACCCAGTACTTC. It encodes CASSVSMGRETQYF.

This clonotype was seen many times. This rearrangement joins TRBV19 to TRBJ2-7; D is ambiguous. The CDR3 totals 13 residues. Germline loops: CDR1 LNHDA, CDR2 SQIVND (reference sequence). The V end lost 5 bases, the J end lost 2 bases, and 10 bases lay between the germline ends. CDR3 sequence reads: CASSPGFAYEQYF. DNA of the CDR3: TGTGCCAGTAGTCCCGGTTTCGCCTACGAGCAGTACTTC.

V gene TRBV5-4 combines with J gene TRBJ1-1; unclear D gene. This CDR3 region has 14 residues. The germline gives CDR1 SGHNT, CDR2 YYREEE (reference sequence). The V end was cut by 4 bases, the J end by 4 bases, with 14 bases between. This CDR3 is CASSLVGALTEAFF. The CDR3 DNA sequence: TGTGCCAGCAGCCTGGTGGGCGCTCTCACTGAAGCTTTCTTT.

V is TRBV28 and J is TRBJ1-6; D is ambiguous. This CDR3 contains 13 residues. Between the trimmed V and J ends, which lost 6 bases and 10 bases, there was a span of 13 bases. CDR1 and CDR2 from the germline V gene are MDHEN and SYDVKM. CDR3 nucleotide sequence: TGTGCCAGCAGGAGGGAGGTGGCCTCACCCCTCCACTTT. It specifies CASRREVASPLHF.

This clonotype came up a few times. Here the CDR3 DNA reads TGTGCCAGCAAGGGCACTCTCTTTCCCCTCCACTTT. This codes for CASKGTLFPLHF. This chain links TRBV27 with TRBJ1-6; D gene ambiguous. In germline, CDR1 is MNHEY, CDR2 SMNVEV (reference sequence). CDR3 length: 12 residues. V lost 7 bases, J lost 13 bases, and 14 bases lay in between.

This sequence joins TRBV5-4 and TRBJ1-2, with TRBD1 identical over 7 bases. The germline CDR1 and CDR2 sequences are SGHNT and YYREEE (reference sequence). There are 14 residues in the CDR3. The ends lost 3 bases at V and 4 bases at J; junction bases unmatched: 6. CDR3 bases: TGTGCCAGCAGCTCAGGGACAGCTGTCTATGGCTACACCTTC. Its translation: CASSSGTAVYGYTF.

This clonotype has a handful of counts. The chain couples TRBV28 to TRBJ1-5; D remains ambiguous. Trimming shortened V by 2 bases and J by 5 bases, and 4 bases separated the two germline ends. Germline CDR1 MDHEN, CDR2 SYDVKM. The CDR3 is 12 residues long. CDR3 loop: CASSLDDQPQHF. The CDR3 region has the DNA TGTGCCAGCAGTTTAGACGATCAGCCCCAGCATTTT.

This clonotype was counted at least ten times. The V gene is TRBV29-1, the J gene TRBJ1-4; D gene unclear. The V gene lost 5 bases and the J gene lost 4 bases, with 11 bases spanning the gap. The CDR3 covers 13 residues. Germline V gives CDR1 SQVTM, CDR2 ANQGSEA. CDR3 sequence reads: CSVQVRFNEKLFF. The CDR3 coding sequence is TGCAGCGTTCAGGTCCGGTTTAATGAAAAACTGTTTTTT.

This clonotype occurred a few times. The genes are TRBV7-6 and TRBJ2-3; no firm D call. The CDR3 is 15 amino acids. The V and J ends lost 5 bases and 3 bases respectively, with 15 bases between them. Germline V lookup: CDR1 SGHVS, CDR2 FNYEAQ. DNA of the CDR3: TGTGCCAGCAGCGCCAGCAGCTCTAGAACAGATACGCAGTATTTT. Amino acids: CASSASSSRTDTQYF. Complete variable domain (other parts from reference TRBV7-6 and TRBJ2-3): GAGVSQSPRYKVTKRGQDVALRCDPISGHVSLYWYRQALGQGPEFLTYFNYEAQQDKSGLPNDRFSAERPEGSISTLTIQRTEQRDSAMYRCASSASSSRTDTQYFGPGTRLTVL.